The present entry profiles one TCR beta chain with its context. Its cognate antigen is unknown. The germline V gene has CDR1 DFQATT and CDR2 SNEGSKA (reference sequence). Trimming removed 0 bases from V and 5 bases from J; junction bases left unmatched: 11. This CDR3 contains 16 residues. Negative isolation yielded the CD8+ and CD4+ T cells, while FACS enriched the TEMRA cells. Reverse transcription of about 0.45 to 1 ug RNA was carried out with random hexamers. Coverage of TCR beta CDR3 amplification by immunoSEQ multiplex PCR extended to 54 Vbeta and 13 Jbeta. TCRdb fed the immunoSEQ multiplex PCR reads into MiXCR, producing one record per CDR3 protein. The sample carries some 100,000 distinct CDR3 sequences, roughly 90% recorded once. The sample belongs to a study of CD8 T cells in Susac syndrome. General study results and limits: The study conceded that relatively few individuals underwent its TCR sequencing and HLA analysis.

This chain joins TRBV20-1 and TRBJ2-5, with 8 bases identical to TRBD2. Sequenced material: CD8+ T cells from PBMCs. The TCR sequence derives from a human donor in good health. The CDR3 here is CSARDIVGGGGETQYF. CDR3 in DNA: TGCAGTGCTAGAGATATCGTCGGGGGCGGGGGGGAGACCCAGTACTTC.